This is a list of T cell receptor beta chains from one sample in a study of blood T cells in healthy people across ages. TCRdb reprocessed the 5' RACE reads with MiXCR, giving one entry per CDR3 protein. There are roughly 1,500,000 distinct CDR3 sequences in the sample; about 31% occur only once, and 11% lies in the top ten. The sequenced sample consisted of blood. These receptors all come from a woman between 25 and 40 years old in good health. The CDR3 runs from the conserved cysteine through the conserved F or W. A D gene is named only where the DNA matches it firmly. Part of the rows lack a size; the others show once, few, many or a class for expanded clones.

>-|TRBJ2-5|TRBV6-6|many
TGTGCCAGCAGTTACTCGAGTGAGACCCAGTACTTC
CASSYSSETQYF
>-|TRBJ2-4|TRBV27|once
TGTGTCAGCAGTTTATCAACAGGGACGAACATTCAGTACTTC
CVSSLSTGTNIQYF
>TRBD2|TRBJ2-1|TRBV7-9|once
TGTGCCAGCGACTTAGCGGGAGTAAGAAATGAGCAGTTCTTC
CASDLAGVRNEQFF
>-|TRBJ1-2|TRBV10-3|-
TGTGCCATCAGCGGGGGTAGGAACGCCCGTAACCATGGCTACACCTTC
CAISGGRNARNHGYTF
>-|TRBJ2-5|TRBV3-1|few
TGTGCCAGCAGCCAAGGGCTCAGTAAGAGACAGAGGGAGACCCAGTACTTC
CASSQGLSKRQRETQYF
>-|TRBJ2-3|TRBV6-2/TRBV6-3|-
TGTGCCAGCAGTTACTCGGGTTCCTCAGATACGCAGTATTTT
CASSYSGSSDTQYF
>-|TRBJ2-6|TRBV20-1|-
TGCAGTGCTAGATATGCCTCTGGGGCCAACGTCCTGACTTTC
CSARYASGANVLTF
>-|TRBJ2-4|TRBV12-3/TRBV12-4|-
TGTGCCAGCAAGAAGCGGGACAGAGCCAAAAACATTCAGTACTTC
CASKKRDRAKNIQYF
>-|TRBJ1-1|TRBV20-1|-
TGCAGTGCTAGAGAGGGCCTGGGCACTGAAGCTTTCTTT
CSAREGLGTEAFF
>-|TRBJ1-2|TRBV12-3/TRBV12-4|few
TGTGCCAGCAGTACACCAGGTCCCTATGGCTACACCTTC
CASSTPGPYGYTF
>TRBD1|TRBJ1-2|TRBV6-6|few
TGTGCCAGCAAAGGCACCGACAGGGCTGGCTACACCTTC
CASKGTDRAGYTF
>TRBD2|TRBJ2-1|TRBV7-7|few
TGTGCCAGCAGCCCTAGGACTAGCGGGCGAACCTACAATGAGCAGTTCTTC
CASSPRTSGRTYNEQFF
>-|TRBJ2-4|TRBV3-1|-
TGTGCCAGCAACCTTAGGGGGGAACACATTCAGTACTTC
CASNLRGEHIQYF
>-|TRBJ2-5|TRBV2|-
TGTGCCAGCAGTGTCCGGGTCGTAGAGACCCAGTACTTC
CASSVRVVETQYF
>TRBD1|TRBJ2-5|TRBV28|-
TGTGCCAGCAGTCCCAGACAGGGGGTAAGGCAAGAGACCCAGTACTTC
CASSPRQGVRQETQYF
>TRBD2|TRBJ2-2|TRBV27|-
TGTGCCAGCAGTTTAGAGGGAGCGGGATCGGCCGGGGAGCTGTTTTTT
CASSLEGAGSAGELFF
>-|TRBJ1-2|TRBV27|few
TGTGCCAGCAGTTTATTGCCGGTCGCTAACTATGGCTACACCTTC
CASSLLPVANYGYTF
>-|TRBJ2-3|TRBV3-1|few
TGTGCCAGCAGCCAAGATAATTTGGGAGGCGTCACAGATACGCAGTATTTT
CASSQDNLGGVTDTQYF
>-|TRBJ1-1|TRBV7-3|-
TGTGCCAGCAGCAAACCGGGAGCGAACACTGAAGCTTTCTTT
CASSKPGANTEAFF
>-|TRBJ2-1|TRBV20-1|many
TGCAGTGCTAGAGATCTATTAGGGGGGTTATACAATGAGCAGTTCTTC
CSARDLLGGLYNEQFF
>TRBD1|TRBJ2-3|TRBV4-1|-
TGCGCCAGCAGCCAAGTGCCCAGGGCAGGGGGAGATACGCAGTATTTT
CASSQVPRAGGDTQYF
>-|TRBJ1-2|TRBV28|-
TGTGCCAGCACCCCGGGAGTAACGACGTACACCTTC
CASTPGVTTYTF
>-|TRBJ2-1|TRBV20-1|-
TGCAGTGCTCCCTCCTTGGTTGAGCAGTTCTTC
CSAPSLVEQFF
>-|TRBJ1-2|TRBV27|few
TGTGCCAGCAGCGATTCCGGGCCGAACTATTATGGCTACACCTTC
CASSDSGPNYYGYTF
>TRBD2|TRBJ2-3|TRBV12-3/TRBV12-4|-
TGTGCCAGCACCAGACTAGCCACAGATACGCAGTATTTT
CASTRLATDTQYF
>-|TRBJ2-7|TRBV10-3|few
TGTGCCATCAGTGAGTCGATGGAAAAAATCTCCTACGAGCAGTACTTC
CAISESMEKISYEQYF
>-|TRBJ2-3|TRBV27|few
TGTGCCTCAAGGGCAGGGGATTTTAGAGATACGCAGTATTTT
CASRAGDFRDTQYF
>TRBD1|TRBJ1-1|TRBV7-3|-
TGTGCCAGCAGCGCAGGGACAGGGGGCAGGGGGAACACTGAAGCTTTCTTT
CASSAGTGGRGNTEAFF
>TRBD2|TRBJ2-5|TRBV7-3|many
TGTGCCAGCAGCTTAACTAGCGGGGGGCGCAAGGAGACCCAGTACTTC
CASSLTSGGRKETQYF
>-|TRBJ2-3|TRBV7-3|-
TGTGCCAGCAGCTATGGGTACTTTCCAGATACGCAGTATTTT
CASSYGYFPDTQYF
>-|TRBJ2-3|TRBV3-1|-
TGTGCCAGCAGCCAAGGGACTCGGGACTTCCTAGATACGCAGTATTTT
CASSQGTRDFLDTQYF
>TRBD1|TRBJ1-2|TRBV25-1|-
TGTGCCAGCAGTGATCCGAAAACGGACAGGGGGCTTGGCTACACCTTC
CASSDPKTDRGLGYTF
>-|TRBJ1-4|TRBV5-1|-
TGCGCCAGCAGCTTGGGGCCGGGACGGAGCATGCCTGAAAAACTGTTTTTT
CASSLGPGRSMPEKLFF
>TRBD2|TRBJ2-7|TRBV27|many
TGTGCCAGCAGTTCCCTAGCGGGAAGTAGAGAGCAGTACTTC
CASSSLAGSREQYF
>-|TRBJ2-2|TRBV5-1|-
TGCGCCAGCAGCCCAACTAGGCCGTCCACCGGGGAGCTGTTTTTT
CASSPTRPSTGELFF
>TRBD1|TRBJ2-7|TRBV4-1|few
TGCGCCAGCAGCGGACAGGGAAATTCCGACGAGCAGTACTTC
CASSGQGNSDEQYF
>TRBD2|TRBJ2-7|TRBV20-1|few
TGCAGTGCTGCGCGGCCGGGGGGCTCCTACGAGCAGTACTTC
CSAARPGGSYEQYF
>-|TRBJ2-7|TRBV6-5|few
TGTGCCAGCAGTTACTCGGGGGGCGACAGCGGGTGGTGGAACGAGCAGTACTTC
CASSYSGGDSGWWNEQYF
>-|TRBJ1-2|TRBV20-1|-
TGCAGTGCTAGAGATAGTTCCCTAGGGTATGGCTACACCTTC
CSARDSSLGYGYTF
>-|TRBJ2-7|TRBV20-1|few
TGCAGTGCTAGGGGCTGGGAGGATCCCGAGCAGTACTTC
CSARGWEDPEQYF
>-|TRBJ1-6|TRBV5-1|few
TGCGCCAGCAGCACAACCCGAGGGTCACCCCTCCACTTT
CASSTTRGSPLHF
>-|TRBJ2-3|TRBV30|-
TGTGCCTGGAGTCCCGGGGGCGGGATCGGTGATACGCAGTATTTT
CAWSPGGGIGDTQYF